Presented here are 30 T cell receptor beta chains from one specimen sequenced in a study of shared T cell receptors in the human thymus. Sequenced by immunoSEQ multiplex PCR; TCRdb stores in-frame clones only, minus some. The sample shows 600,000 or so clones, around 87% of them seen only once. The same specimen was also included in a second study, on human thymus T cells.

Sequencing was carried out using thymocytes. These receptors were collected from a boy under two years old with a congenital heart defect.

The chain carries TRBV7-9 and TRBJ1-3, with D uncertain. CDR3 length equals 12 residues. Looked up from germline, CDR1 is SEHNR and CDR2 is FQNEAQ (reference sequence). The V end was cut by 6 bases, the J end by 3 bases, with 6 bases between. Here the CDR3 reads CASRAFGNTIYF. CDR3 nucleotide sequence: TGTGCCAGCAGGGCTTTTGGAAACACCATATATTTT. Looking up the rest from reference TRBV7-9 and TRBJ1-3 gives the full variable domain: DTGVSQNPRHKITKRGQNVTFRCDPISEHNRLYWYRQTLGQGPEFLTYFQNEAQLEKSRLLSDRFSAERPKGSFSTLEIQRTEQGDSAMYLCASRAFGNTIYFGEGSWLTVV.

The rearrangement joins TRBV10-1 to TRBJ2-3; TRBD2 agrees at 9 bases. The V gene's germline CDR1 is WNHNN and CDR2 SYGVQD (reference sequence). This CDR3 has 16 amino acids. With V trimmed by 4 bases and J by 3 bases, 8 bases remained unmatched. The DNA for the CDR3 is TGCGCCAGCAGTGGTGGTCTAGCGGGAAGTACAGATACGCAGTATTTT. This encodes CASSGGLAGSTDTQYF.

The CDR3: CASTQRREGADTQYF. Here the CDR3 DNA reads TGTGCCAGCACTCAAAGGCGGGAGGGGGCCGATACGCAGTATTTT. The V gene is TRBV27, the J gene TRBJ2-3; 9 positions match TRBD2. V trimming: 7 bases; J trimming: 6 bases; junction bases outside the gene matches: 11. CDR3 length equals 15 residues. Germline CDR1 MNHEY, CDR2 SMNVEV (reference sequence).

This chain uses TRBV7-6 with TRBJ2-7; 10 positions agree with TRBD1. CDR1 is SGHVS and CDR2 is FNYEAQ in the germline V gene. The trim removed 0 bases at V and 3 bases at J, leaving 2 bases unmatched. The CDR3 contains 15 residues. The CDR3 DNA sequence: TGTGCCAGCAGCTTAGCGGGACAGGGGAACTACGAGCAGTACTTC. Residues: CASSLAGQGNYEQYF.

The rearrangement uses TRBV2 and TRBJ2-5; 7 bases fit TRBD1. V lost 2 bases, J lost 0 bases, and 6 bases stayed unmatched. There are 16 residues in the CDR3. CDR1 SNHLY and CDR2 FYNNEI come from the germline V gene. Here the CDR3 DNA reads TGTGCCAGCAGTGAACCCTGGGACAGCCACCAAGAGACCCAGTACTTC. Its protein product is CASSEPWDSHQETQYF.

V gene TRBV12-5 combines with J gene TRBJ1-5; 7 nucleotides match TRBD1. CDR3 size: 17 residues. Trimming at V came to 5 bases and at J to 2 bases, leaving 12 bases not matched to a gene. In germline, CDR1 is LGHNT, CDR2 FRNRAP. The CDR3 DNA sequence: TGTGCTAGTGGTCAACAGATCGACAGGGTCGGCAATCAGCCCCAGCATTTT. Protein: CASGQQIDRVGNQPQHF.

The chain combines TRBV14 with TRBJ2-1; 7 bases line up with TRBD2. This CDR3 has 14 residues. The V and J ends lost 4 bases and 16 bases, in that order; junction bases with no gene match: 16. Looked up from germline, CDR1 is SGHDN and CDR2 is FVKESK. The CDR3 spells CASSPPRWYGRFFF. CDR3 DNA sequence: TGTGCCAGCAGCCCCCCCCGATGGTACGGGAGGTTCTTCTTC.

This rearrangement joins TRBV10-1 to TRBJ2-3, with 10 bases that match TRBD2. Germline CDR1 reads WNHNN; CDR2 reads SYGVQD (reference sequence). The CDR3 has 17 amino acids. The trim removed 8 bases at V and 5 bases at J, leaving 16 bases unmatched. CDR3 amino acids: CASLYRRTSGNLDTQYF. The CDR3 DNA reads TGCGCCAGCCTTTACCGACGGACTAGCGGAAACTTAGATACGCAGTATTTT.

CDR3 sequence reads: CASGRRGEQFF. CDR3 DNA sequence: TGTGCTAGTGGCCGCCGGGGTGAGCAGTTCTTC. This sequence joins TRBV12-5 and TRBJ2-1; D might be TRBD2 (5 bases). CDR1 is LGHNT, CDR2 FRNRAP, per germline. The CDR3 consists of 11 residues. With 6 bases removed from V and 9 bases from J, the gap between germline ends came to 9 bases.

The DNA for the CDR3 is TGTGCCAGCAGTTCGAGGCCGAGACAGGGGATTAATTCACCCCTCCACTTT. This sequence encodes CASSSRPRQGINSPLHF. The gene calls are TRBV27 and TRBJ1-6; 8 bases fit TRBD1. The CDR3 covers 17 residues. The ends lost 4 bases at V and 6 bases at J; junction bases unmatched: 11. The germline V gene encodes CDR1 MNHEY and CDR2 SMNVEV (reference sequence).

This chain joins TRBV9 and TRBJ2-3; 7 nucleotides agree with TRBD2. The CDR3 has 18 residues. Trimming at V came to 5 bases and at J to 0 bases, leaving 15 bases not matched to a gene. Germline CDR1 and CDR2: SGDLS and YYNGEE. The CDR3 DNA follows: TGTGCCAGCAGTGTTCATCCGGGGAGGGAGACTAGCACAGATACGCAGTATTTT. It is translated as CASSVHPGRETSTDTQYF.

The V and J genes are TRBV10-1 and TRBJ2-3, with D possibly being TRBD2 (5 bases). The CDR3 consists of 13 residues. V was shortened by 8 bases and J by 4 bases, with 13 bases between the two germline ends. Germline CDR1 and CDR2: WNHNN and SYGVQD (reference sequence). CDR3 bases: TGCGCCAGCGTGGGAAGGAGGCCAGATACGCAGTATTTT. Protein product: CASVGRRPDTQYF.

A single count supports this clone. The genes are TRBV5-4 and TRBJ1-1, with TRBD1 as a possible D gene (5 bases). Germline V lookup: CDR1 SGHNT, CDR2 YYREEE (reference sequence). V lost 0 bases to trimming and J lost 1 base, with 13 bases between them. CDR3 size: 16 residues. CDR3 coding DNA: TGTGCCAGCAGCTTGGAACTTGGGACTTCGAACACTGAAGCTTTCTTT. Its translation: CASSLELGTSNTEAFF.

The chain links TRBV28 to TRBJ2-2; no reliable D call. The CDR3 spans 15 residues. The V end lost 6 bases, the J end lost 5 bases, and 16 bases lay between the germline ends. Germline V gene data show CDR1 as MDHEN and CDR2 as SYDVKM. DNA for the CDR3: TGTGCCAGCAGCTATCATAAGAACTGGACCGGGGAGCTGTTTTTT. It encodes CASSYHKNWTGELFF.

This rearrangement joins TRBV5-1 to TRBJ2-7; D is undetermined. Germline assignment: CDR1 SGHRS and CDR2 YFSETQ. The CDR3 extends over 14 amino acids. The germline V and J ends were trimmed by 2 bases and 5 bases, with 14 bases remaining between them. In DNA form, the CDR3 reads TGCGCCAGCAGCTTCAACTCAGGCGCCCACGAGCAGTACTTC. This codes for CASSFNSGAHEQYF.

The chain carries TRBV18 and TRBJ1-2; D may be TRBD1 (5 bases). Germline CDR1 reads KGHSH; CDR2 reads LQKENI. V was clipped by 0 bases and J by 8 bases, with 22 bases between them. This CDR3 region has 17 residues. The CDR3 DNA is TGTGCCAGCTCACCACCGGGTACAGGCGATGGCTATAACGGCTACACCTTC. Translation: CASSPPGTGDGYNGYTF. Using reference TRBV18 and TRBJ1-2 for the parts outside the CDR3, the full variable domain is NAGVMQNPRHLVRRRGQEARLRCSPMKGHSHVYWYRQLPEEGLKFMVYLQKENIIDESGMPKERFSAEFPKEGPSILRIQQVVRGDSAAYFCASSPPGTGDGYNGYTFGSGTRLTVV.

The chain joins TRBV27 to TRBJ2-1; D uncertain. This CDR3 spans 15 amino acids. Per the germline V gene, CDR1 is MNHEY and CDR2 is SMNVEV (reference sequence). V was shortened by 5 bases and J by 2 bases, with 13 bases between the two germline ends. CDR3 loop: CASSRLGGTYNEQFF. The CDR3 region has the DNA TGTGCCAGCAGTCGCCTAGGCGGTACCTACAATGAGCAGTTCTTC.

The V and J genes are TRBV19 and TRBJ2-7; TRBD1 matches 8 bases. V shed 4 bases, J shed 0 bases, and the junction held 2 bases outside the gene matches. The CDR3 loop spans 14 amino acids. Looked up from germline, CDR1 is LNHDA and CDR2 is SQIVND (reference sequence). Written as DNA, the CDR3 is TGTGCCAGTAGTAACAGGGGGACCTCCTACGAGCAGTACTTC. It codes for CASSNRGTSYEQYF.

This clone was recorded once. This rearrangement joins TRBV29-1 to TRBJ2-3; TRBD1 matches at 8 bases. The CDR3 length is 18 residues. After removal of 7 bases from V and 2 bases from J, the junction contained 20 bases not matched to a gene. Germline V CDR1 and CDR2: SQVTM, ANQGSEA. The CDR3 is CSAEGDRGPFLNTDTQYF. Here the CDR3 DNA reads TGCAGCGCCGAGGGAGACAGGGGACCATTTCTTAACACAGATACGCAGTATTTT.

The rearrangement links TRBV5-1 to TRBJ2-1; a possible D gene is TRBD2 (6 bases). The CDR3 has 13 residues. Between the trimmed V and J ends, which lost 0 bases and 9 bases, there was a span of 10 bases. Germline-derived CDR1 and CDR2 are SGHRS and YFSETQ. The CDR3 is CASSLASGVEQFF. Written as DNA, the CDR3 is TGCGCCAGCAGCTTGGCCTCGGGAGTTGAGCAGTTCTTC.

The V gene is TRBV7-4, the J gene TRBJ2-5; 9 bases map to TRBD2. The germline V gene has CDR1 SGHVT and CDR2 SQSDAQ. The CDR3 spans 14 residues. V lost 3 bases and J lost 8; bases outside the gene matches: 7. The CDR3 is CASSLVDSGSTQYF. CDR3 bases: TGTGCCAGCAGCTTGGTTGATAGCGGGAGTACCCAGTACTTC.

The chain has TRBV10-2 and TRBJ2-7; D uncertain. Germline V gene sequence: CDR1 WSHSY, CDR2 SAAADI. The V gene lost 6 bases and the J gene lost 5 bases, with 14 bases spanning the gap. The CDR3 is 13 residues long. CDR3 DNA: TGCGCCAGCAGGTGGGCAGGTTACCACGAGCAGTACTTC. Translated: CASRWAGYHEQYF.

The chain uses TRBV5-6 and TRBJ1-1, with 7 positions matching TRBD1. This CDR3 is built from 15 residues. With 5 bases clipped from V and 2 bases from J, the junction kept 9 bases outside the gene matches. Per the germline V gene, CDR1 is SGHDT and CDR2 is YYEEEE. CDR3 DNA sequence: TGTGCCAGCAGTTCCACAGGGGTCCCTAACACTGAAGCTTTCTTT. Amino acid sequence: CASSSTGVPNTEAFF.

In its sample, this clone was seen once. The V call is TRBV29-1, the J call TRBJ2-3; perhaps TRBD2 as D (5 bases). The CDR3 extends over 17 amino acids. V was trimmed by 0 bases and J by 1 base, leaving 17 bases between them. Germline values: CDR1 SQVTM, CDR2 ANQGSEA. For the CDR3, the DNA is TGCAGCGTTGAAGACTCCACGGGGAAGCCCCGCACAGATACGCAGTATTTT. This encodes CSVEDSTGKPRTDTQYF.

The V call is TRBV7-9, the J call TRBJ1-4; 7 bases match TRBD1. The V and J ends lost 2 bases and 7 bases, in that order; junction bases with no gene match: 13. This CDR3 region has 17 residues. Germline lookup yields CDR1 SEHNR and CDR2 FQNEAQ (reference sequence). CDR3 loop: CASSLFPRDSSREKLFF. The DNA for the CDR3 is TGTGCCAGCAGCTTATTCCCGCGGGACAGTTCTCGTGAAAAACTGTTTTTT.

The chain is built from TRBV4-3 and TRBJ2-3, with D maybe TRBD2 (5 bases). V lost 3 bases, J lost 0 bases, and 19 bases lay in between. CDR3 size: 18 residues. The germline gives CDR1 LGHNA, CDR2 YSLEER. The CDR3 coding sequence is TGCGCCAGCAGCCACAAGTCCGCCGGGGAGCGGAGCACAGATACGCAGTATTTT. Translating it yields CASSHKSAGERSTDTQYF.

The chain carries TRBV30 and TRBJ1-5; 8 nucleotides match TRBD1. CDR3 length: 16 amino acids. Germline CDR1 reads GTSNPN; CDR2 reads SVGIG (reference sequence). With 4 bases clipped from V and 3 bases from J, the junction kept 11 bases outside the gene matches. The CDR3 spells CAWTPTGVFDNQPQHF. Here the CDR3 DNA reads TGTGCCTGGACCCCGACAGGGGTTTTTGACAATCAGCCCCAGCATTTT.

This clone was seen more than once but under ten times. This chain joins TRBV7-3 and TRBJ2-7; D is perhaps TRBD1 (6 bases). This CDR3 region has 15 residues. The V end was cut by 1 base, the J end by 3 bases, with 13 bases between. Germline V lookup: CDR1 SGHTA, CDR2 FQGTGA. For the CDR3, the DNA is TGTGCCAGCAGCTTAAAGAAGGCCAGGGGCTACGAGCAGTACTTC. Its protein is CASSLKKARGYEQYF.

The CDR3 coding sequence is TGCGCCAGCAGCACAGGGACGGTCAGCCTAGCGGTGGACCAAGAGACCCAGTACTTC. Protein sequence: CASSTGTVSLAVDQETQYF. The chain carries TRBV5-1 and TRBJ2-5; weak D call: TRBD2 (7 bases). The CDR3 loop spans 19 amino acids. Germline V gives CDR1 SGHRS, CDR2 YFSETQ. V was trimmed by 4 bases and J by 0 bases, leaving 25 bases between them. Supplemented by reference TRBV5-1 and TRBJ2-5, the full variable domain reads KAGVTQTPRYLIKTRGQQVTLSCSPISGHRSVSWYQQTPGQGLQFLFEYFSETQRNKGNFPGRFSGRQFSNSRSEMNVSTLELGDSALYLCASSTGTVSLAVDQETQYFGPGTRLLVL.

The chain employs TRBV7-2 and TRBJ2-6, with 11 bases fitting TRBD1. The CDR3 loop spans 17 amino acids. The J segment lost 2 bases and the V segment lost 5 bases, leaving 5 bases of the junction unmatched. CDR1 is SGHTA, CDR2 FQGNSA, per germline. CDR3 sequence: CASSLEDRGPGANVLTF. The CDR3 DNA is TGTGCCAGCAGCCTAGAGGACAGGGGGCCTGGGGCCAACGTCCTGACTTTC.